Following are 8 T cell receptor beta chains from one sample sequenced in a study of blood T cells in healthy people across ages. A second about 7 to 12 cycle PCR used barcoded and J-beta primers. TCRdb itself ran the 5' RACE reads through MiXCR, one entry per CDR3 protein. The sample contains about 1.7 million distinct CDR3 sequences, roughly 27% of which appear only once. The sequenced sample consisted of blood. The receptor set was obtained from a young woman in good health.

The chain has TRBV20-1 and TRBJ2-1, with 8 bases matching TRBD2. Germline lookup yields CDR1 DFQATT and CDR2 SNEGSKA (reference sequence). The CDR3 is 14 residues long. V was pared by 7 bases and J by 0 bases, with 5 bases of the junction left unmatched. The CDR3 nucleotides read TGCAGTGGTTCGAGCGGGAGCTCCTACAATGAGCAGTTCTTC. It yields the protein CSGSSGSSYNEQFF.

The V and J genes are TRBV30 and TRBJ1-5; perhaps TRBD1 as D (5 bases). Trimming pared 1 base from V and 4 bases from J, leaving 14 bases between. Germline CDR1 reads GTSNPN; CDR2 reads SVGIG (reference sequence). The CDR3 runs 15 residues. The CDR3 loop is CAWSEDPTGNQPQHF. The CDR3 DNA follows: TGTGCCTGGAGTGAAGACCCAACAGGAAATCAGCCCCAGCATTTT.

This clonotype was recorded once. The rearrangement links TRBV12-3 or TRBV12-4 to TRBJ2-1; D remains unclear. The CDR3 runs 15 residues. The ends were cut back, 8 bases at V and 0 bases at J, with 14 bases in the middle. The CDR3 DNA sequence: TGTGCCAGCCAGCCGTGGGGTCTCTCCTACAATGAGCAGTTCTTC. It specifies CASQPWGLSYNEQFF.

This clonotype was seen more than once but under ten times. The chain combines TRBV12-3 or TRBV12-4 with TRBJ1-1, with D possibly being TRBD1 (5 bases). The CDR3 contains 16 residues. Trimming pared 0 bases from V and 1 base from J, leaving 12 bases between. The CDR3 is CASSLAPGTENTEAFF. The CDR3, as DNA: TGTGCCAGCAGTTTAGCTCCCGGGACGGAGAACACTGAAGCTTTCTTT.

This clonotype was seen many times. In DNA form, the CDR3 reads TGTGCCAGCAGTTTCCGGGGCCAATTCCACAATGAGCAGTTCTTC. Its translation is CASSFRGQFHNEQFF. The V gene is TRBV12-3 or TRBV12-4, the J gene TRBJ2-1; D is tentatively TRBD1 or TRBD2 (5 bases each). The CDR3 runs to 15 residues. Trimming pared 3 bases from V and 5 bases from J, leaving 14 bases between.

In regard to this clonotype: Just one base apart from a much larger clone, this may be a read error. The chain combines TRBV6-2 or TRBV6-3 with TRBJ2-1; unclear D gene. The CDR3 runs 11 residues. The ends were cut back, 6 bases at V and 8 bases at J, with 8 bases in the middle. Germline V gene lookup returns CDR1 MNHEY and CDR2 SVGEGT. The CDR3 region has the DNA TGTGCCAGCAGGCCCTTGGATGAGCAGTTCTTC. Protein product: CASRPLDEQFF.

There are many counts of this clonotype. The chain is built from TRBV10-3 and TRBJ2-7; the match to TRBD1 covers 8 bases. The germline V gene encodes CDR1 ENHRY and CDR2 SYGVKD. V was clipped by 0 bases and J by 6 bases; unmatched bases: 7. The CDR3 has 15 residues. The CDR3 sequence is CAISESGQGMSEQYF. Written as DNA, the CDR3 is TGTGCCATCAGTGAGTCCGGACAGGGAATGAGCGAGCAGTACTTC.

The rearrangement links TRBV5-1 to TRBJ1-1, with unresolved D. CDR3 length equals 13 residues. Deletions cut 7 bases from V and 1 base from J, with 11 bases between. Per germline, CDR1 SGHRS and CDR2 YFSETQ. DNA for the CDR3: TGCGCCAGCGGGAAAGACCCGAACACTGAAGCTTTCTTT. Translation: CASGKDPNTEAFF.